The 25 T cell receptor beta chains below come from one sample, sequenced in a study of blood T cell repertoires in COVID-19. Assay used: immunoSEQ multiplex PCR; TCRdb lists only in-frame clones, some missing. The sample contains 140,000 to 150,000 clones, roughly 89% of which appear only once. Sequenced input: peripheral blood. All receptors derive from a man aged 55 to 70 with active or convalescent COVID-19.

The chain recombines TRBV29-1 with TRBJ2-3; a possible D gene is TRBD1 (5 bases). CDR3 length: 15 residues. Trimming took 7 bases from V and 0 from J, leaving 17 bases between them. Germline assignment: CDR1 SQVTM and CDR2 ANQGSEA. CDR3 residues: CSAVTRTKSTDTQYF. In DNA form, the CDR3 reads TGCAGCGCGGTTACACGGACAAAAAGCACAGATACGCAGTATTTT.

V usage is TRBV14 and J usage is TRBJ1-1; no reliable D call. Trimming left V 7 bases short and J 5 bases short, with 17 bases between. The germline V gene encodes CDR1 SGHDN and CDR2 FVKESK. The CDR3 has 14 residues. CDR3 protein: CASTLLREGTEAFF. The CDR3 DNA follows: TGTGCCAGCACCTTACTCCGGGAGGGAACTGAAGCTTTCTTT.

The chain carries TRBV6-6 and TRBJ1-2; 7 bases align to TRBD1. CDR1 and CDR2 (germline): MNHNY, SVGAGI (reference sequence). The CDR3 consists of 12 residues. The trim removed 6 bases at V and 7 bases at J, leaving 5 bases unmatched. The CDR3 sequence is CASRTGEAGYTF. The CDR3 DNA sequence: TGTGCCAGCAGAACAGGGGAGGCTGGCTACACCTTC.

This chain connects TRBV7-3 to TRBJ2-2, with 8 bases that match TRBD2. The CDR3 consists of 16 residues. J gave up 3 bases and V 1 base, and 4 bases lay outside the gene matches. CDR1 is SGHTA and CDR2 is FQGTGA in the germline V gene. The CDR3 sequence: CASSLNSGGHTGELFF. CDR3 DNA sequence: TGTGCCAGCAGCTTAAACAGCGGGGGCCACACCGGGGAGCTGTTTTTT.

V gene TRBV9 combines with J gene TRBJ1-5, with a possible D match to TRBD1 (5 bases). Trimming pared 0 bases from V and 7 bases from J, leaving 14 bases between. The germline CDR1 and CDR2 sequences are SGDLS and YYNGEE. The CDR3 runs 15 residues. The CDR3 is CASSVAGSGDQPQHF. The DNA for the CDR3 is TGTGCCAGCAGCGTAGCAGGTTCGGGGGACCAGCCCCAGCATTTT.

This clone showed up just a few times. This chain links TRBV7-2 with TRBJ1-2; D possibly corresponds to TRBD1 (6 bases). The CDR3 has 14 amino acids. CDR1 is SGHTA and CDR2 is FQGNSA in the germline V gene. V lost 5 bases to trimming and J lost 2 bases, with 12 bases between them. The CDR3 nucleotides read TGTGCCAGCAGCCTATCGACAGGAAACTATGGCTACACCTTC. Translating it yields CASSLSTGNYGYTF. Full variable domain (rest looked up from reference TRBV7-2 and TRBJ1-2): GAGVSQSPSNKVTEKGKDVELRCDPISGHTALYWYRQSLGQGLEFLIYFQGNSAPDKSGLPSDRFSAERTGGSVSTLTIQRTQQEDSAVYLCASSLSTGNYGYTFGSGTRLTVV.

V and J are TRBV5-1 and TRBJ1-1, with 10 nucleotides matching TRBD1. The length of the CDR3 is 16 residues. Germline lookup yields CDR1 SGHRS and CDR2 YFSETQ. V lost 4 bases, J lost 3 bases, and 9 bases stayed unmatched. The CDR3 reads CASSSGTGATYTEAFF. The CDR3 nucleotides read TGCGCCAGCAGCAGCGGGACAGGGGCAACGTACACTGAAGCTTTCTTT.

The sample holds one count of this clone. The chain carries TRBV7-2 and TRBJ1-2, with TRBD1 matching over 7 bases. This CDR3 is 13 amino acids long. Germline trimming cut 5 bases from V and 7 bases from J; bases unmatched to any gene: 7. CDR1 and CDR2 (germline): SGHTA, FQGNSA. The CDR3 region is CASSARQGSGYTF. The CDR3 nucleotides are TGTGCCAGCAGCGCCCGACAGGGAAGTGGCTACACCTTC.

The rearrangement links TRBV7-9 to TRBJ2-3, with 12 bases identical to TRBD1. CDR3 length: 18 amino acids. After removal of 6 bases from V and 0 bases from J, the junction contained 10 bases not matched to a gene. Per germline, CDR1 SEHNR and CDR2 FQNEAQ (reference sequence). DNA of the CDR3: TGTGCCAGCAGTACCGGGACAGGGGGCGTCTGGAGCACAGATACGCAGTATTTT. Translating it yields CASSTGTGGVWSTDTQYF.

The chain employs TRBV5-6 and TRBJ1-2, with 9 bases that match TRBD1. Per germline, CDR1 SGHDT and CDR2 YYEEEE. The J segment lost 6 bases and the V segment lost 4 bases, leaving 4 bases of the junction unmatched. The CDR3 covers 13 residues. CDR3 in amino acids: CASSATGGDGYTF. The CDR3 DNA sequence: TGTGCCAGCAGCGCGACAGGGGGGGATGGCTACACCTTC.

The V call is TRBV10-3, the J call TRBJ2-3; the D gene is possibly TRBD1 (6 bases). The V end lost 3 bases, the J end lost 2 bases, and 18 bases lay between the germline ends. CDR1 ENHRY and CDR2 SYGVKD come from the germline V gene. CDR3 length: 17 amino acids. The CDR3 DNA is TGTGCCATCAGTGAAAGGGGAATGGGGGCGTACACAGATACGCAGTATTTT. As protein: CAISERGMGAYTDTQYF.

The chain employs TRBV19 and TRBJ2-5; D is possibly TRBD2 (6 bases). V lost 5 bases to trimming and J lost 5 bases, with 12 bases between them. From germline, CDR1 is LNHDA and CDR2 SQIVND (reference sequence). This CDR3 comprises 13 residues. The CDR3 reads CASSDMEGETQYF. The CDR3 DNA follows: TGTGCCAGTAGTGATATGGAGGGGGAGACCCAGTACTTC.

The chain carries TRBV4-3 and TRBJ2-7; possibly TRBD2 for D (7 bases). The CDR3 is made up of 17 amino acids. Trimming removed 1 base from V and 7 bases from J, with 23 bases in between. The germline V gene has CDR1 LGHNA and CDR2 YSLEER. The CDR3 region has the DNA TGCGCCAGCAGCCAAGTCAGGGGCCAGGGGAGGGCGGGGGAGCAGTACTTC. It is translated as CASSQVRGQGRAGEQYF.

The genes are TRBV5-1 and TRBJ2-1, with D maybe TRBD2 (5 bases). The CDR3 extends over 14 amino acids. Trimming took off 1 base at V and 3 bases at J, with 8 bases between the two ends. From germline, CDR1 is SGHRS and CDR2 YFSETQ. The CDR3 loop reads CASSLSGSYNEQFF. The CDR3 coding sequence is TGCGCCAGCAGCTTGAGCGGCAGCTACAATGAGCAGTTCTTC.

The chain employs TRBV28 and TRBJ1-5; D is ambiguous. CDR1 is MDHEN and CDR2 is SYDVKM in the germline V gene. Trimming removed 5 bases at V and 0 bases at J, with 8 bases between. The CDR3 sequence is 14 residues long. CDR3 DNA sequence: TGTGCCAGCAGTACCCCAGGTAGCAATCAGCCCCAGCATTTT. Protein product: CASSTPGSNQPQHF.

This chain joins TRBV10-3 and TRBJ2-6; 12 bases map to TRBD1. CDR3 length: 18 residues. Germline assignment: CDR1 ENHRY and CDR2 SYGVKD. After removal of 2 bases from V and 1 base from J, the junction contained 3 bases not matched to a gene. The CDR3 nucleotides are TGTGCCATCAGTGAGGGGACAGGGGGCGGTTCTGGGGCCAACGTCCTGACTTTC. It encodes CAISEGTGGGSGANVLTF.

The chain couples TRBV15 to TRBJ1-3, with a possible D match to TRBD1 (5 bases). Germline V lookup: CDR1 LNHNV, CDR2 YYDKDF (reference sequence). This CDR3 comprises 15 residues. With 0 bases removed from V and 2 bases from J, the gap between germline ends came to 8 bases. In DNA, the CDR3 is TGTGCCACCAGCAGAGATTGGGGCCCTGGAAACACCATATATTTT. Its protein is CATSRDWGPGNTIYF.

The V call is TRBV21-1, the J call TRBJ2-7; the D segment call TRBD1 is taken from the table without a DNA check. TRBV21-1 is a recognized pseudogene. The CDR3 spans 14 residues. In DNA form, the CDR3 reads TGTGCCAGCCCGGCCTGGACAGCACACTACGAGCAGTACTTC. It yields the protein CASPAWTAHYEQYF.

The V call is TRBV24-1, the J call TRBJ2-6, with TRBD1 matching 10 bases. This CDR3 comprises 14 residues. CDR1 is KGHDR and CDR2 is SFDVKD in the germline V gene. The V segment lost 9 bases and the J segment 3 bases; nucleotides outside the gene matches: 1. CDR3 in DNA: TGTGCCACCGGGACAGGGGTTGGGGCCAACGTCCTGACTTTC. Its protein product is CATGTGVGANVLTF.

This chain links TRBV28 with TRBJ2-7; 8 bases map to TRBD1. The CDR3 has 12 amino acids. V lost 9 bases and J lost 2; bases outside the gene matches: 3. The germline CDR1 and CDR2 sequences are MDHEN and SYDVKM. The CDR3 reads CASQDRAYEQYF. The CDR3 bases are TGTGCCAGTCAGGACAGGGCCTACGAGCAGTACTTC.

The genes are TRBV15 and TRBJ1-1; D is undetermined. The CDR3 runs 13 residues. The V and J ends lost 4 bases and 3 bases respectively, with 9 bases between them. Germline V gene sequence: CDR1 LNHNV, CDR2 YYDKDF (reference sequence). CDR3 DNA sequence: TGTGCCACCAGCATTGGCGAGGACACTGAAGCTTTCTTT. Translation gives CATSIGEDTEAFF.

This chain links TRBV30 with TRBJ2-5; 9 bases are a match to TRBD1. After removal of 3 bases from V and 3 bases from J, the junction contained 5 bases not matched to a gene. The CDR3 contains 14 residues. The germline gives CDR1 GTSNPN, CDR2 SVGIG (reference sequence). The CDR3 bases are TGTGCCTGGAGCCCCGGGACAGGGAAAGAGACCCAGTACTTC. Translating gives CAWSPGTGKETQYF.

The chain has TRBV11-2 and TRBJ2-7; no clear D gene. In germline, CDR1 is SGHAT, CDR2 FQNNGV. The CDR3 spans 16 residues. With 1 base removed from V and 0 bases from J, the gap between germline ends came to 13 bases. The DNA for the CDR3 is TGTGCCAGCAGCTTAGCGAGGAATTTGGGCTCCTACGAGCAGTACTTC. It encodes CASSLARNLGSYEQYF. Looking up the rest from reference TRBV11-2 and TRBJ2-7 gives the full variable domain: EAGVAQSPRYKIIEKRQSVAFWCNPISGHATLYWYQQILGQGPKLLIQFQNNGVVDDSQLPKDRFSAERLKGVDSTLKIQPAKLEDSAVYLCASSLARNLGSYEQYFGPGTRLTVT.

This chain uses TRBV10-3 with TRBJ2-6, with 8 bases that match TRBD1. The J segment lost 2 bases and the V segment lost 3 bases, leaving 6 bases of the junction unmatched. Germline CDR1 is ENHRY and CDR2 is SYGVKD. The CDR3 covers 17 residues. The CDR3 sequence: CAISEVSGGTGANVLTF. In DNA form, the CDR3 reads TGTGCCATCAGTGAAGTGTCAGGGGGCACTGGGGCCAACGTCCTGACTTTC.

This clone occurred once. The CDR3 spells CASSQRPGEPYNEQFF. The CDR3 DNA sequence: TGCGCCAGCAGCCAGAGGCCAGGGGAGCCCTACAATGAGCAGTTCTTC. The V call is TRBV4-1, the J call TRBJ2-1; D possibly corresponds to TRBD1 (6 bases). The CDR3 consists of 16 residues. The germline V gene encodes CDR1 MGHRA and CDR2 YSYEKL. Between the trimmed V and J ends, which lost 3 bases and 2 bases, there was a span of 14 bases.